This entry lists 20 T cell receptor beta chains sequenced from one sample in a study of beta chain features in type 1 diabetes. Study outcomes and limitations: Patients with Type 1 diabetes showed moderately but significantly shorter TCRB CDR3s in all four CD4+ subsets.

Sequencing targeted expressed TCRB transcripts, as all isolated RNA had been reverse transcribed. The protocol was immunoSEQ multiplex PCR, while the TCRdb copy is restricted to in-frame clones and leaves out a portion. Here the sample spans 680,000 or so clones, 13% being singletons. No antigen has been assigned to these receptors. Sequenced sample: naive CD4+ T cells from blood. The source of these receptors is a young man with type 1 diabetes.

The genes are TRBV9 and TRBJ2-1; 8 positions match TRBD2. The CDR3 is made up of 15 amino acids. Germline CDR1 and CDR2: SGDLS and YYNGEE. After removal of 3 bases from V and 7 bases from J, the junction contained 9 bases not matched to a gene. In DNA, the CDR3 is TGTGCCAGCAGCGCCCGGGGGGGCCTATGGAATGAGCAGTTCTTC. Its protein is CASSARGGLWNEQFF. Looking up the rest from reference TRBV9 and TRBJ2-1 gives the full variable domain: DSGVTQTPKHLITATGQRVTLRCSPRSGDLSVYWYQQSLDQGLQFLIQYYNGEERAKGNILERFSAQQFPDLHSELNLSSLELGDSALYFCASSARGGLWNEQFFGPGTRLTVL.

The genes are TRBV7-2 and TRBJ2-4, with 7 bases identical to TRBD1. Germline V CDR1 and CDR2: SGHTA, FQGNSA. This CDR3 spans 16 amino acids. V trimming: 3 bases; J trimming: 0 bases; junction bases outside the gene matches: 5. CDR3 sequence: CASSFPGQLAKNIQYF. DNA of the CDR3: TGTGCCAGCAGCTTCCCGGGACAGTTAGCCAAAAACATTCAGTACTTC.

The J gene is TRBJ2-7, the V gene TRBV6-5; D might be TRBD1 (5 bases). Germline V lookup: CDR1 MNHEY, CDR2 SVGAGI. V gave up 5 bases and J gave up 3 bases, with 17 bases separating them. This CDR3 has 15 amino acids. The CDR3 region is CASSSATGTDYEQYF. CDR3 nucleotide sequence: TGTGCCAGCAGTAGCGCCACAGGAACAGACTACGAGCAGTACTTC.

This clone has just a few counts. Distinct nucleotide sequences in the sample also encode this CDR3. The chain couples TRBV18 to TRBJ1-2, with a weak D call TRBD1 (5 bases). CDR3 length: 13 amino acids. CDR1 KGHSH and CDR2 LQKENI come from the germline V gene. V lost 2 bases and J 2 bases, leaving 6 bases between the germline ends. CDR3 region: CASSPEGNYGYTF. The CDR3 DNA is TGTGCCAGCTCACCAGAGGGGAACTATGGCTACACCTTC.

The CDR3 region is CASSINRGQGGNEQFF. CDR3 sequence (DNA): TGTGCCAGTAGTATAAATCGGGGACAGGGGGGCAATGAGCAGTTCTTC. The rearrangement joins TRBV19 to TRBJ2-1, with TRBD1 matching over 11 bases. V gave up 2 bases and J gave up 6 bases; unmatched junction bases: 6. Per germline, CDR1 LNHDA and CDR2 SQIVND (reference sequence). CDR3 length: 16 residues.

There are a few counts of this clone. J is TRBJ2-7 and V is TRBV11-3; no clear D gene. Per the germline V gene, CDR1 is SGHNT and CDR2 is YENEEA. CDR3 size: 13 residues. Trimming removed 1 base at V and 6 bases at J, with 10 bases between. The CDR3 DNA follows: TGTGCCAGCAGCTTAGGGATCGCTGGCGAGCAGTACTTC. Its protein product is CASSLGIAGEQYF.

The rearrangement uses TRBV5-1 and TRBJ2-3; 10 bases align to TRBD2. CDR3 length: 17 amino acids. With 1 base clipped from V and 1 base from J, the junction kept 6 bases outside the gene matches. Germline V lookup: CDR1 SGHRS, CDR2 YFSETQ. CDR3 sequence reads: CASSLSPSGGGTDTQYF. Here the CDR3 DNA reads TGCGCCAGCAGCTTGAGCCCTAGCGGGGGAGGCACAGATACGCAGTATTTT.

This clone was picked up a small number of times. At the DNA level, this CDR3 is encoded by other sequences in the same sample as well. J is TRBJ2-7 and V is TRBV20-1; the D is unclear. The CDR3 runs 11 residues. Germline CDR1 and CDR2: DFQATT and SNEGSKA (reference sequence). V gave up 0 bases and J gave up 2 bases, with 2 bases separating them. The CDR3 DNA follows: TGCAGTGCTAGAGATCCCTACGAGCAGTACTTC. Protein sequence: CSARDPYEQYF.

The rearrangement joins TRBV30 to TRBJ2-1; 15 nucleotides agree with TRBD2. The germline V gene has CDR1 GTSNPN and CDR2 SVGIG (reference sequence). This CDR3 has 15 amino acids. After removal of 4 bases from V and 6 bases from J, the junction contained 4 bases not matched to a gene. DNA of the CDR3: TGTGCCTGGAATAGGGGACTAGCGGGGGGCAATGAGCAGTTCTTC. Its translation: CAWNRGLAGGNEQFF.

The chain couples TRBV15 to TRBJ2-1; 11 nucleotides match TRBD1. Germline V lookup: CDR1 LNHNV, CDR2 YYDKDF (reference sequence). After removal of 0 bases from V and 3 bases from J, the junction contained 7 bases not matched to a gene. The CDR3 extends over 18 amino acids. DNA of the CDR3: TGTGCCACCAGCAGAGACCTAGGGACAGGGGGTTTCTACAATGAGCAGTTCTTC. This sequence encodes CATSRDLGTGGFYNEQFF.

Only a few counts were recorded for this clone. The chain employs TRBV19 and TRBJ2-1; 12 bases align to TRBD2. The germline gives CDR1 LNHDA, CDR2 SQIVND (reference sequence). The CDR3 covers 17 residues. V trimming: 2 bases; J trimming: 4 bases; junction bases outside the gene matches: 6. CDR3 region: CASSIRLAGGLYNEQFF. The CDR3 bases are TGTGCCAGTAGTATACGGCTAGCGGGGGGGCTTTACAATGAGCAGTTCTTC.

The chain links TRBV29-1 to TRBJ2-5; the D gene could be TRBD1 or TRBD2 (5 bases each). V lost 8 bases, J lost 2 bases, and 18 bases lay in between. Looked up from germline, CDR1 is SQVTM and CDR2 is ANQGSEA. The CDR3 sequence is 14 residues long. The CDR3 bases are TGCAGCTTCACCGGGACGGATGGACAAGAGACCCAGTACTTC. It specifies CSFTGTDGQETQYF.

This clone was counted only a few times. The chain uses TRBV10-3 and TRBJ1-1; D not certain. The CDR3 has 11 residues. Germline CDR1 reads ENHRY; CDR2 reads SYGVKD. The CDR3 sequence is CATVKDTEAFF. The CDR3 DNA follows: TGTGCGACGGTGAAGGATACTGAAGCTTTCTTT.

This clone was seen more than once but under ten times. The gene calls are TRBV30 and TRBJ1-2; D is unresolved. The CDR3 is 13 amino acids. V lost 0 bases to trimming and J lost 8 bases, with 13 bases between them. Germline loops: CDR1 GTSNPN, CDR2 SVGIG (reference sequence). The CDR3 region is CAWSVISGGGYTF. CDR3 coding DNA: TGTGCCTGGAGTGTGATCTCAGGCGGAGGCTACACCTTC.

This rearrangement joins TRBV5-1 to TRBJ2-7; D is unresolved. Looked up from germline, CDR1 is SGHRS and CDR2 is YFSETQ. Trimming cost V 0 bases and J 7 bases, with 11 bases left between them. CDR3 length: 13 amino acids. The CDR3 spells CASSLGSGREQYF. In DNA, the CDR3 is TGCGCCAGCAGCTTGGGCTCGGGCAGAGAGCAGTACTTC. Based on the CDR3 plus reference TRBV5-1 and TRBJ2-7, the full variable domain is KAGVTQTPRYLIKTRGQQVTLSCSPISGHRSVSWYQQTPGQGLQFLFEYFSETQRNKGNFPGRFSGRQFSNSRSEMNVSTLELGDSALYLCASSLGSGREQYFGPGTRLTVT.

The gene calls are TRBV4-1 and TRBJ1-1; D not resolved. This CDR3 is 14 amino acids long. The V gene's germline CDR1 is MGHRA and CDR2 YSYEKL. Trimming cost V 2 bases and J 11 bases, with 18 bases left between them. The CDR3 DNA is TGCGCCAGCAGCCAACCCCTCACCGGTCAGCGGGCTTTCTTT. Translating it yields CASSQPLTGQRAFF.

The chain uses TRBV9 and TRBJ2-1, with D uncertain. This CDR3 is built from 13 residues. V was clipped by 0 bases and J by 7 bases, with 8 bases between them. From germline, CDR1 is SGDLS and CDR2 YYNGEE. For the CDR3, the DNA is TGTGCCAGCAGCGTAGCTACTATAAATGAGCAGTTCTTC. Encoded protein: CASSVATINEQFF. The full variable domain, rest sourced from reference TRBV9 and TRBJ2-1, is DSGVTQTPKHLITATGQRVTLRCSPRSGDLSVYWYQQSLDQGLQFLIQYYNGEERAKGNILERFSAQQFPDLHSELNLSSLELGDSALYFCASSVATINEQFFGPGTRLTVL.

In this sample, this clone turned up a few times. The chain carries TRBV19 and TRBJ2-1; no clear D gene. Germline values: CDR1 LNHDA, CDR2 SQIVND (reference sequence). V dropped 5 bases and J dropped 7 bases, with 18 bases sitting between them. The CDR3 length is 15 residues. The CDR3 bases are TGTGCCAGTAGTTCCGGTCGCCTTTTCGGGAATGAGCAGTTCTTC. It yields the protein CASSSGRLFGNEQFF.

V is TRBV15 and J is TRBJ2-6, with D maybe TRBD1 (5 bases). The germline V gene has CDR1 LNHNV and CDR2 YYDKDF (reference sequence). CDR3 length equals 15 residues. The V and J ends lost 0 bases and 2 bases respectively, with 5 bases between them. The CDR3 loop is CATSREGAGANVLTF. CDR3 bases: TGTGCCACCAGCAGAGAAGGGGCTGGGGCCAACGTCCTGACTTTC.

The table lists this clone with a few counts. V and J are TRBV27 and TRBJ2-5, with 11 bases identical to TRBD2. The length of the CDR3 is 18 residues. V shed 5 bases and J 2 bases; nucleotides not matched to a gene: 13. The germline V gene has CDR1 MNHEY and CDR2 SMNVEV (reference sequence). CDR3 in amino acids: CASSVTASLAGGQETQYF. The CDR3 DNA reads TGTGCCAGCAGTGTCACCGCCTCCTTAGCGGGGGGGCAAGAGACCCAGTACTTC.